This TCR beta chain was profiled in a study of response to subunit inactivated influenza vaccine. Study-level findings and limits: The authors proposed limited new T cell recruitment per seasonal influenza vaccination.

For this clonotype: Its antigen is not identified.

The CDR3 has 11 amino acids. Germline loops: CDR1 MNHNY, CDR2 SVGAGI (reference sequence). V was trimmed by 8 bases and J by 15 bases, leaving 17 bases between them. TCRdb itself ran the RT-PCR reads through MiXCR, one entry per CDR3 protein. The sample holds 500,000 to 600,000 distinct CDR3 sequences; about 12% are singletons and the top ten take about a tenth. The material sequenced was PBMCs from blood, taken on the day of vaccination. V and J are TRBV6-6 and TRBJ2-1; either TRBD1 or TRBD2 may fit D (5 bases each). The sequence was collected from a man aged 50 or older who received an inactivated influenza vaccine. DNA for the CDR3: TGTGCCAGCGGTTTCCAGGGACGGGGGTTCTTC. Its translation: CASGFQGRGFF.